The 10 T cell receptor beta chains below were found in one sample sequenced in a study of blood T cell repertoires in COVID-19. The assay was immunoSEQ multiplex PCR, and TCRdb's table has in-frame clones only and misses some. The sample consists of approximately 250,000 clones, roughly 86% of them appearing once. Input material: peripheral blood. Source of these receptors: a man in his forties with active or convalescent COVID-19.

The rearrangement joins TRBV18 to TRBJ1-2, with 8 positions matching TRBD1. The CDR3 loop spans 15 amino acids. V was pared by 2 bases and J by 10 bases, with 12 bases of the junction left unmatched. The germline gives CDR1 KGHSH, CDR2 LQKENI. The CDR3 sequence is CASSPSEVDRANYTF. The CDR3 DNA follows: TGTGCCAGCTCACCATCGGAAGTGGACAGGGCCAACTACACCTTC.

This sequence joins TRBV27 and TRBJ2-1, with 11 bases identical to TRBD2. This CDR3 contains 15 residues. CDR1 is MNHEY and CDR2 is SMNVEV in the germline V gene (reference sequence). V shed 5 bases and J 2 bases; nucleotides not matched to a gene: 2. The CDR3 loop reads CASSVSGGAYNEQFF. CDR3 DNA sequence: TGTGCCAGCAGTGTTAGCGGGGGGGCCTACAATGAGCAGTTCTTC.

In its sample, this clone was seen once. V is TRBV10-3 and J is TRBJ1-5; 11 nucleotides align to TRBD1. Trimming at V came to 4 bases and at J to 7 bases, leaving 3 bases not matched to a gene. The CDR3 has 14 amino acids. CDR1 is ENHRY, CDR2 SYGVKD, per germline. CDR3 DNA sequence: TGTGCCATCAGTGGGGGACAGGGGGACCAGCCCCAGCATTTT. Amino acids: CAISGGQGDQPQHF.

V and J are TRBV2 and TRBJ1-5; D unclear. Per germline, CDR1 SNHLY and CDR2 FYNNEI. This CDR3 has 15 residues. The V end lost 4 bases, the J end lost 2 bases, and 12 bases lay between the germline ends. The CDR3 sequence is CASSALLRGNQPQHF. In DNA, the CDR3 is TGTGCCAGCAGTGCTTTGCTACGGGGCAATCAGCCCCAGCATTTT.

For the CDR3, the DNA is TGCGCCAGCAGTCATCGGATCGGGGGAGATCCCCTCCACTTT. This translates into CASSHRIGGDPLHF. The chain links TRBV23-1 to TRBJ1-6, with a tentative D call TRBD1 (5 bases). TRBV23-1 is annotated as an ORF whose role is uncertain. The V and J ends lost 3 bases and 13 bases respectively, with 16 bases between them. The CDR3 has 14 residues.

The chain links TRBV5-1 to TRBJ2-2; TRBD1 is a possible D gene (6 bases). This CDR3 has 15 residues. Germline values: CDR1 SGHRS, CDR2 YFSETQ. The germline V and J ends were trimmed by 3 bases and 0 bases, with 9 bases remaining between them. CDR3 amino acids: CASSSDSTNTGELFF. CDR3 sequence (DNA): TGCGCCAGCAGCTCGGACAGTACGAACACCGGGGAGCTGTTTTTT. Full variable domain (remainder filled in from reference TRBV5-1 and TRBJ2-2): KAGVTQTPRYLIKTRGQQVTLSCSPISGHRSVSWYQQTPGQGLQFLFEYFSETQRNKGNFPGRFSGRQFSNSRSEMNVSTLELGDSALYLCASSSDSTNTGELFFGEGSRLTVL.

The chain is built from TRBV12-3 or TRBV12-4 and TRBJ1-2; tentatively, D is TRBD1 (5 bases). The V end lost 3 bases, the J end lost 4 bases, and 9 bases lay between the germline ends. The CDR3 contains 13 residues. The CDR3 loop reads CASSLRTFYGYTF. The CDR3 DNA follows: TGTGCCAGCAGTTTGAGGACATTCTATGGCTACACCTTC.

The CDR3 DNA sequence: TGTGCCAGCAGCTTGACATCTGGAAACACCATATATTTT. This translates into CASSLTSGNTIYF. The gene calls are TRBV5-5 and TRBJ1-3; D remains unclear. This CDR3 region has 13 residues. Trimming stripped 1 base from V and 1 base from J, with 3 bases between. Looked up from germline, CDR1 is SGHKS and CDR2 is YYEKEE (reference sequence).

The V and J genes are TRBV3-1 (or the pseudogene TRBV3-2) and TRBJ2-7; TRBD2 aligns across 9 bases. Per germline, CDR1 LGHDT and CDR2 YNNKEL (reference sequence). Germline trimming cut 1 base from V and 7 bases from J; bases unmatched to any gene: 5. This CDR3 comprises 14 residues. The CDR3 DNA follows: TGTGCCAGCAGCCAAGTAGCGGGGGTTGGGGAGCAGTACTTC. Translating it yields CASSQVAGVGEQYF.

The V gene is TRBV24-1, the J gene TRBJ2-3, with TRBD1 identical over 7 bases. The CDR3 spans 14 residues. CDR1 is KGHDR and CDR2 is SFDVKD in the germline V gene. Trimming took 4 bases from V and 9 from J; bases not matched to a gene: 9. Written as DNA, the CDR3 is TGTGCCACCAGTGAACCCGGGACAGCGGAGACGCAGTATTTT. Its protein product is CATSEPGTAETQYF.